The 18 T cell receptor beta chains reported below all come from one sample, sequenced in a study of T cell responses to AZD1222 COVID-19 vaccine. The table came from immunoSEQ multiplex PCR; TCRdb's copy has only in-frame clones and leaves some out. The sample lists about 140,000 clones; approximately 91% were seen once. The sample here was peripheral blood, taken on day 0 of AZD1222 vaccination. The origin of the receptors is an adult in good health.

The chain carries TRBV4-1 and TRBJ1-6; 7 nucleotides agree with TRBD1. The J segment lost 7 bases and the V segment lost 4 bases, leaving 10 bases of the junction unmatched. The CDR3 spans 16 residues. Germline-derived CDR1 and CDR2 are MGHRA and YSYEKL. CDR3 protein: CASSREPGTANSPLHF. For the CDR3, the DNA is TGCGCCAGCAGCCGAGAACCAGGGACAGCAAATTCACCCCTCCACTTT.

V usage is TRBV3-1 (or the pseudogene TRBV3-2) and J usage is TRBJ2-3, with TRBD2 matching over 7 bases. The CDR3 extends over 18 amino acids. The germline V gene encodes CDR1 LGHDT and CDR2 YNNKEL (reference sequence). J was trimmed by 4 bases and V by 4 bases; bases with no gene match: 17. The CDR3 DNA reads as TGTGCCAGCAGCCTGCCAGCGGGAACCTCCCCGGGGTCAGATACGCAGTATTTT. This codes for CASSLPAGTSPGSDTQYF.

This chain links TRBV3-1 (or the pseudogene TRBV3-2) with TRBJ2-5, with D possibly matching TRBD2 (6 bases). Germline V CDR1 and CDR2: LGHDT, YNNKEL (reference sequence). V lost 4 bases and J 5 bases, leaving 17 bases between the germline ends. The CDR3 length is 15 residues. The CDR3 DNA reads as TGTGCCAGCAGCCCTTTGCGGGACTCCTTGGAGACCCAGTACTTC. Translating gives CASSPLRDSLETQYF.

The rearrangement uses TRBV5-1 and TRBJ1-1; D ambiguous. Trimming stripped 0 bases from V and 1 base from J, with 10 bases between. The CDR3 runs to 15 residues. CDR1 and CDR2 (germline): SGHRS, YFSETQ. This chain's CDR3 is CASSLAVSGNTEAFF. CDR3 bases: TGCGCCAGCAGCTTGGCGGTATCTGGGAACACTGAAGCTTTCTTT.

The CDR3 region is CASSVGQGSYEQYF. The CDR3 DNA follows: TGTGCCAGCAGCGTGGGACAGGGGTCCTACGAGCAGTACTTC. V is TRBV5-4 and J is TRBJ2-7; 10 bases line up with TRBD1. V was clipped by 4 bases and J by 1 base; unmatched bases: 2. This CDR3 is 14 amino acids long. Per the germline V gene, CDR1 is SGHNT and CDR2 is YYREEE (reference sequence).

This chain uses TRBV19 with TRBJ1-1; D ambiguous. The CDR3 loop spans 13 amino acids. Germline V gene lookup returns CDR1 LNHDA and CDR2 SQIVND (reference sequence). Trimming took off 3 bases at V and 1 base at J, with 6 bases between the two ends. This chain's CDR3 is CASSIPGNTEAFF. The CDR3, as DNA: TGTGCCAGTAGTATTCCAGGGAACACTGAAGCTTTCTTT.

V gene TRBV30 combines with J gene TRBJ1-1; D gene unclear. Trimming shortened V by 2 bases and J by 8 bases, and 9 bases separated the two germline ends. This CDR3 is built from 11 residues. Germline V gene lookup returns CDR1 GTSNPN and CDR2 SVGIG (reference sequence). The CDR3 reads CAWSSASEAFF. For the CDR3, the DNA is TGTGCCTGGAGTTCCGCCTCGGAAGCTTTCTTT.

The chain employs TRBV27 and TRBJ2-7; TRBD1 matches 9 bases. The CDR3 is 16 amino acids. The V gene end was trimmed by 2 bases and the J gene end by 5 bases; junction bases not matched to a gene: 10. Germline loops: CDR1 MNHEY, CDR2 SMNVEV (reference sequence). The CDR3 coding sequence is TGTGCCAGCAGTTTAGAGGGGACAGGGCTTCACCACGAGCAGTACTTC. It translates to CASSLEGTGLHHEQYF.

The chain uses TRBV7-8 and TRBJ2-7; D is perhaps TRBD1 (5 bases). The CDR3 loop spans 15 amino acids. From germline, CDR1 is SGHVS and CDR2 FQNEAQ. V lost 5 bases to trimming and J lost 0 bases, with 14 bases between them. The CDR3 DNA is TGTGCCAGCAGCCTAACCAGGGTCAGCTCCTACGAGCAGTACTTC. It yields the protein CASSLTRVSSYEQYF.

This clone was seen a single time. The genes are TRBV7-6 and TRBJ2-2; TRBD1 matches at 7 bases. This CDR3 has 18 amino acids. Trimming at V came to 5 bases and at J to 4 bases, leaving 16 bases not matched to a gene. Germline V gives CDR1 SGHVS, CDR2 FNYEAQ. CDR3 nucleotide sequence: TGTGCCAGCAGCCGGTTGGGGACAGCCCCAAAGGGCACCGGGGAGCTGTTTTTT. This translates into CASSRLGTAPKGTGELFF.

This rearrangement joins TRBV29-1 to TRBJ1-2; 7 bases fit TRBD1. The germline V gene encodes CDR1 SQVTM and CDR2 ANQGSEA. The V segment lost 7 bases and the J segment 5 bases; nucleotides outside the gene matches: 10. CDR3 length: 13 amino acids. The CDR3, as DNA: TGCAGCGGGGTGGCAGGGGGAAGTTATGGCTACACCTTC. Residues: CSGVAGGSYGYTF.

This sequence joins TRBV11-2 and TRBJ2-7; D possibly matches TRBD1 or TRBD2 (5 bases each). The CDR3 consists of 14 residues. V was shortened by 2 bases and J by 3 bases, with 11 bases between the two germline ends. CDR1 and CDR2 (germline): SGHAT, FQNNGV. The CDR3 reads CASSLSVGVYEQYF. The CDR3 bases are TGTGCCAGCAGCTTATCCGTGGGGGTCTACGAGCAGTACTTC.

This clone has a single count. J is TRBJ1-1 and V is TRBV6-2 or TRBV6-3, with D unresolved. Germline CDR1 and CDR2: MNHEY and SVGEGT. CDR3 size: 15 residues. V was clipped by 2 bases and J by 1 base, with 11 bases between them. CDR3 coding DNA: TGTGCCAGCAGTTACAGGAGCAGGCGGAACACTGAAGCTTTCTTT. This sequence encodes CASSYRSRRNTEAFF.

The chain combines TRBV3-1 (or the pseudogene TRBV3-2) with TRBJ1-2; unclear D gene. V lost 1 base to trimming and J lost 7 bases, with 13 bases between them. The CDR3 has 14 amino acids. From germline, CDR1 is LGHDT and CDR2 YNNKEL (reference sequence). CDR3 region: CASSQVIGRGGYTF. The CDR3 nucleotides read TGTGCCAGCAGCCAAGTGATCGGCCGAGGTGGCTACACCTTC.

A remark on this clone: Relative to the germline gene, one junction end is altered; a read error may explain this. The chain carries TRBV7-7 and TRBJ1-1; D unresolved. This CDR3 is 13 amino acids long. Germline CDR1 and CDR2: SSHAT and FNYEAQ (reference sequence). The CDR3 bases are TGTGCTAGCAGCCGCGTGGTGGGTACTGAAGCTTTCTTT. Translating it yields CASSRVVGTEAFF.

The rearrangement links TRBV18 to TRBJ1-2; D is unresolved. Germline CDR1 is KGHSH and CDR2 is LQKENI. This CDR3 spans 12 amino acids. V was trimmed by 0 bases and J by 8 bases, leaving 7 bases between them. This CDR3 reads CASSPPTGGYTF. CDR3 nucleotide sequence: TGTGCCAGCTCACCACCGACGGGAGGCTACACCTTC.

The gene calls are TRBV7-8 and TRBJ2-3; the match to TRBD2 covers 7 bases. Germline CDR1 SGHVS, CDR2 FQNEAQ. Trimming took 4 bases from V and 2 from J; bases not matched to a gene: 9. The CDR3 extends over 16 amino acids. In nucleotides, the CDR3 is TGTGCCAGCAGCTATCCCAAGGGAGGGTACACAGATACGCAGTATTTT. Translation: CASSYPKGGYTDTQYF.

CDR3 protein: CASSLLVGGYNEQFF. In nucleotides, the CDR3 is TGTGCCAGCAGCTTACTAGTAGGTGGCTACAATGAGCAGTTCTTC. The gene calls are TRBV7-3 and TRBJ2-1, with no clear D. Deletions cut 2 bases from V and 3 bases from J, with 11 bases between. The CDR3 runs 15 residues. The germline gives CDR1 SGHTA, CDR2 FQGTGA.